This T cell receptor (beta chain) appears in the sequencing data of a study of T cell repertoires in cytomegalovirus infection. As for the study in general: As its CMV epitopes, the study selected recently identified HLA-C-restricted and well-studied HLA-B-restricted targets. Public TCR beta signatures marked donors with CMV infection and the matching HLA. Study findings and constraints: Adding up the frequency of public TCR beta families identified people who carried CMV plus the relevant HLA.

Concerning this clonotype: No antigen is known for it.

V was cut by 7 bases and J by 6 bases, with 21 bases left in between. The CDR3 runs 15 residues. Via MiXCR, TCRdb re-called the reads, giving one row per CDR3 protein. The data show 140,000 to 150,000 distinct CDR3 sequences, with 32% seen just once and 45% to 55% held by the top ten. This TCR was recovered from a human donor in good health (CMV status not recorded). Some clones in this sample may be carry-over from other donors' samples. J is TRBJ1-1 and V is TRBV12-3 or TRBV12-4; D unresolved. The source material was CD8+ T cells from cultured PBMCs, sampled from culture after CMV antigen stimulation. The CDR3 nucleotides read TGTGCCAGCACCTTTGAAGCGGGTATTGTCGCTGAAGCTTTCTTT. This encodes CASTFEAGIVAEAFF.